The next 18 T cell receptor beta chains were all read from a single sample in a study of radiotherapy plus CTLA-4 blockade in lung cancer. The protocol was immunoSEQ multiplex PCR, while the TCRdb copy is restricted to in-frame clones and leaves out a portion. This table has roughly 98,000 clones, 75% to 90% appearing once. The specimen comprised peripheral blood, sampled from a patient treated with radiotherapy plus ipilimumab. The origin of the receptors is a human donor with non-small cell lung cancer who had a partial response to radiotherapy plus ipilimumab.

This chain connects TRBV9 to TRBJ1-4; unclear D gene. Germline loops: CDR1 SGDLS, CDR2 YYNGEE. The CDR3 totals 11 residues. Deletions cut 0 bases from V and 12 bases from J, with 6 bases between. In DNA form, the CDR3 reads TGTGCCAGCAGCGTAGGGGCAGAACTGTTTTTT. This gives the protein CASSVGAELFF.

This clone was picked up a small number of times. The V and J genes are TRBV28 and TRBJ1-2; 11 nucleotides match TRBD1. The V gene end was trimmed by 6 bases and the J gene end by 4 bases; junction bases not matched to a gene: 7. This CDR3 contains 15 residues. Per germline, CDR1 MDHEN and CDR2 SYDVKM. The DNA of the CDR3 is TGTGCCAGCAGGACCGGGACAGGGGGTAGCTATGGCTACACCTTC. Its translation is CASRTGTGGSYGYTF.

This clone has a handful of counts. The gene calls are TRBV28 and TRBJ1-4; D gene unclear. Germline CDR1 is MDHEN and CDR2 is SYDVKM. Deletions cut 4 bases from V and 0 bases from J, with 12 bases between. CDR3 length: 16 amino acids. Here the CDR3 DNA reads TGTGCCAGCAGTTCCCGAAAGCCTGCAACTAATGAAAAACTGTTTTTT. This gives the protein CASSSRKPATNEKLFF.

V is TRBV19 and J is TRBJ1-2, with 9 bases that match TRBD1. Looked up from germline, CDR1 is LNHDA and CDR2 is SQIVND (reference sequence). After removal of 0 bases from V and 3 bases from J, the junction contained 2 bases not matched to a gene. The CDR3 loop spans 15 amino acids. As DNA, the CDR3 is TGTGCCAGTAGTATAGAAACAGGGGGCGACTATGGCTACACCTTC. As protein: CASSIETGGDYGYTF.

J is TRBJ1-2 and V is TRBV6-5; D is undetermined. Germline V gene lookup returns CDR1 MNHEY and CDR2 SVGAGI. Trimming pared 2 bases from V and 6 bases from J, leaving 7 bases between. The CDR3 runs to 12 residues. CDR3 in DNA: TGTGCCAGCAGTTACGGCTTCGATGGCTACACCTTC. It is translated as CASSYGFDGYTF.

The chain carries TRBV21-1 and TRBJ2-7; the table's D gene call, TRBD2, was not cross checked with the DNA. TRBV21-1 is tagged as a pseudogene. The CDR3 contains 15 residues. The CDR3 DNA sequence: TGTGCCAGCCATGGGGAGGGCCTCAGCTCCTACGAGCAGTACTTC. Its protein is CASHGEGLSSYEQYF.

The chain employs TRBV7-2 and TRBJ2-5, with D maybe TRBD2 (5 bases). CDR1 is SGHTA and CDR2 is FQGNSA in the germline V gene. There are 13 residues in the CDR3. V lost 5 bases and J lost 1, with 8 bases in between. The CDR3 DNA is TGTGCCAGCAGCCCCCGGGGCCAAGAGACCCAGTACTTC. Protein: CASSPRGQETQYF.

The chain carries TRBV28 and TRBJ1-3; no clear D. This CDR3 comprises 14 residues. Germline V gives CDR1 MDHEN, CDR2 SYDVKM. V was pared by 5 bases and J by 1 base, with 9 bases between. The CDR3 nucleotides read TGTGCCAGCAGTCCTCCGGGATCTGGAAACACCATATATTTT. This gives the protein CASSPPGSGNTIYF. Based on the CDR3 plus reference TRBV28 and TRBJ1-3, the full variable domain is DVKVTQSSRYLVKRTGEKVFLECVQDMDHENMFWYRQDPGLGLRLIYFSYDVKMKEKGDIPEGYSVSREKKERFSLILESASTNQTSMYLCASSPPGSGNTIYFGEGSWLTVV.

The J gene is TRBJ1-1, the V gene TRBV6-4; D gene ambiguous. Germline values: CDR1 MRHNA, CDR2 SNTAGT. The CDR3 is 14 residues long. V was cut by 0 bases and J by 0 bases, with 5 bases left in between. The CDR3 DNA reads TGTGCCAGCAGTGACTCATCCATGAACACTGAAGCTTTCTTT. Encoded protein: CASSDSSMNTEAFF.

This clone was recorded once. The chain links TRBV5-1 to TRBJ2-1; 8 nucleotides match TRBD2. Germline V gives CDR1 SGHRS, CDR2 YFSETQ. V lost 4 bases to trimming and J lost 3 bases; unmatched junction nucleotides: 6. This CDR3 region has 15 residues. The CDR3, as DNA: TGCGCCAGCAGCCTGACTAGCGTGAACTACAATGAGCAGTTCTTC. Its translation is CASSLTSVNYNEQFF.

CDR3 coding DNA: TGCGCCAGCAGCTTGCCGTCCTACGAGCAGTACTTC. It specifies CASSLPSYEQYF. The chain is built from TRBV5-1 and TRBJ2-7; D uncertain. The CDR3 is 12 amino acids. Looked up from germline, CDR1 is SGHRS and CDR2 is YFSETQ. The V end lost 1 base, the J end lost 1 base, and 3 bases lay between the germline ends.

This clone appeared a few times. The V and J genes are TRBV5-1 and TRBJ2-3, with 9 bases matching TRBD2. The length of the CDR3 is 15 residues. V lost 4 bases to trimming and J lost 9 bases; unmatched junction nucleotides: 12. Per the germline V gene, CDR1 is SGHRS and CDR2 is YFSETQ. The CDR3 is CASSPEPTSGLTQYF. The CDR3 coding sequence is TGCGCCAGCAGCCCGGAACCTACTAGCGGGTTGACGCAGTATTTT.

The chain uses TRBV28 and TRBJ1-2; a possible D gene is TRBD1 (5 bases). CDR1 and CDR2 from the germline V gene are MDHEN and SYDVKM. CDR3 length equals 15 residues. The V and J ends lost 6 bases and 4 bases respectively, with 18 bases between them. DNA of the CDR3: TGTGCCAGCAGACTTATGGTGGGGGGACTCTATGGCTACACCTTC. Translated, it gives CASRLMVGGLYGYTF.

The DNA for the CDR3 is TGCGCCAGCAGTTTCCGGGGCACAGATACGCAGTATTTT. Its translation: CASSFRGTDTQYF. V is TRBV5-1 and J is TRBJ2-3; D is unclear. The length of the CDR3 is 13 residues. V was trimmed by 5 bases and J by 1 base, leaving 8 bases between them. Germline V lookup: CDR1 SGHRS, CDR2 YFSETQ.

This clone was observed a few times. The chain combines TRBV28 with TRBJ2-7, with unresolved D. Germline V lookup: CDR1 MDHEN, CDR2 SYDVKM. The V and J ends lost 5 bases and 2 bases respectively, with 13 bases between them. The CDR3 extends over 14 amino acids. CDR3: CASSPVHRAYEQYF. The CDR3 DNA reads TGTGCCAGCAGTCCAGTACATCGGGCCTACGAGCAGTACTTC.

The gene calls are TRBV30 and TRBJ2-1, with D perhaps matching TRBD2 (6 bases). CDR3 length: 15 residues. CDR1 GTSNPN and CDR2 SVGIG come from the germline V gene (reference sequence). The V end lost 2 bases, the J end lost 0 bases, and 11 bases lay between the germline ends. CDR3 region: CAWSSAGSSYNEQFF. In DNA form, the CDR3 reads TGTGCCTGGAGTTCTGCGGGGAGCTCCTACAATGAGCAGTTCTTC.

V gene TRBV27 combines with J gene TRBJ2-3, with 8 bases fitting TRBD2. The CDR3 loop spans 16 amino acids. With V trimmed by 2 bases and J by 3 bases, 7 bases remained unmatched. Germline CDR1 MNHEY, CDR2 SMNVEV (reference sequence). As DNA, the CDR3 is TGTGCCAGCAGTTTAGGCTATGCGGGAGGTACAGATACGCAGTATTTT. This sequence encodes CASSLGYAGGTDTQYF.

CDR3 sequence: CASSNRVDLYNEQFF. The CDR3 nucleotides read TGTGCCAGCAGTAACCGGGTCGATCTCTACAATGAGCAGTTCTTC. The chain carries TRBV28 and TRBJ2-1; unclear D gene. V shed 5 bases and J shed 3 bases, with 14 bases lying between them. The CDR3 totals 15 residues. Germline CDR1 is MDHEN and CDR2 is SYDVKM.